One and the same sample provided the 25 T cell receptor beta chains below, sequenced in a study of cytomegalovirus exposure and HLA in healthy donors. Both 60 Vbeta primers and 13 Jbeta primers went into the PCR. TCRdb's table, derived via immunoSEQ multiplex PCR, lists solely in-frame clones and lacks some. The table records about 170,000 clones, 60% to 85% of them present only once. The sample consisted of PBMCs. These TCRs come from a woman in her 50s in good health and CMV-seropositive.

This rearrangement joins TRBV25-1 to TRBJ1-5, with D hard to call. The germline V gene encodes CDR1 MGHDK and CDR2 SYGVNS. This CDR3 contains 15 residues. V lost 2 bases, J lost 5 bases, and 13 bases lay in between. CDR3 coding DNA: TGTGCCAGCAGTGAAGAGAGACATTCTTATCAGCCCCAGCATTTT. This codes for CASSEERHSYQPQHF. Full variable domain (missing parts from reference TRBV25-1 and TRBJ1-5): EADIYQTPRYLVIGTGKKITLECSQTMGHDKMYWYQQDPGMELHLIHYSYGVNSTEKGDLSSESTVSRIRTEHFPLTLESARPSHTSQYLCASSEERHSYQPQHFGDGTRLSIL.

The gene calls are TRBV12-5 and TRBJ1-4; 7 bases map to TRBD1. The CDR3 covers 11 residues. Germline values: CDR1 LGHNT, CDR2 FRNRAP. V was clipped by 5 bases and J by 14 bases; unmatched bases: 5. DNA for the CDR3: TGTGCTAGTGGTGCGCCGACAGGGCTGTTTTTT. It specifies CASGAPTGLFF.

In its sample, this clone was seen once. V usage is TRBV5-1 and J usage is TRBJ2-3; D unresolved. In germline, CDR1 is SGHRS, CDR2 YFSETQ. The V and J ends lost 7 bases and 9 bases respectively, with 12 bases between them. This CDR3 has 11 residues. CDR3: CASSFTETQYF. In DNA form, the CDR3 reads TGCGCCAGCTCCTTCACTGAGACGCAGTATTTT.

This chain joins TRBV5-4 and TRBJ1-3; D uncertain. Trimming left V 1 base short and J 3 bases short, with 5 bases between. CDR3 length: 13 amino acids. The germline V gene has CDR1 SGHNT and CDR2 YYREEE (reference sequence). In nucleotides, the CDR3 is TGTGCCAGCAGCTTGAACGGTGGAAACACCATATATTTT. Protein product: CASSLNGGNTIYF. Variable domain in full (rest from reference TRBV5-4 and TRBJ1-3): ETGVTQSPTHLIKTRGQQVTLRCSSQSGHNTVSWYQQALGQGPQFIFQYYREEENGRGNFPPRFSGLQFPNYSSELNVNALELDDSALYLCASSLNGGNTIYFGEGSWLTVV.

V usage is TRBV19 and J usage is TRBJ2-3; 7 positions match TRBD2. The CDR3 spans 16 residues. J gave up 2 bases and V 4 bases, and 9 bases lay outside the gene matches. Looked up from germline, CDR1 is LNHDA and CDR2 is SQIVND (reference sequence). The CDR3: CASSTWDYPPTDTQYF. The CDR3, as DNA: TGTGCCAGTAGTACATGGGACTACCCACCCACAGATACGCAGTATTTT.

This clone showed up just a few times. This chain connects TRBV7-3 to TRBJ1-6, with D hard to call. CDR3 length: 13 amino acids. CDR1 SGHTA and CDR2 FQGTGA come from the germline V gene. Trimming left V 1 base short and J 10 bases short, with 8 bases between. The CDR3 DNA follows: TGTGCCAGCAGCTTAATGCAGAGGTCACCCCTCCACTTT. This translates into CASSLMQRSPLHF.

This rearrangement joins TRBV27 to TRBJ2-3; D is uncertain. CDR1 is MNHEY, CDR2 SMNVEV, per germline (reference sequence). CDR3 length equals 16 residues. Trimming left V 4 bases short and J 2 bases short, with 16 bases between. The CDR3 DNA reads as TGTGCCAGCAGTTCATTGGGCTGGCTCAACACAGATACGCAGTATTTT. Translation: CASSSLGWLNTDTQYF.

This clone was detected a few times. This chain links TRBV5-4 with TRBJ1-2; TRBD1 might be the D (5 bases). The V and J ends lost 0 bases and 8 bases respectively, with 11 bases between them. Germline lookup yields CDR1 SGHNT and CDR2 YYREEE (reference sequence). This CDR3 has 13 residues. CDR3 amino acids: CASSLAGAKGYTF. In nucleotides, the CDR3 is TGTGCCAGCAGCTTGGCTGGGGCGAAGGGCTACACCTTC.

The rearrangement links TRBV7-2 to TRBJ2-5, with D hard to call. V was pared by 2 bases and J by 1 base, with 5 bases between. The CDR3 is 13 residues long. Germline V gives CDR1 SGHTA, CDR2 FQGNSA. The CDR3 sequence is CASSLNSQETQYF. The CDR3 DNA follows: TGTGCCAGCAGCTTAAACAGCCAAGAGACCCAGTACTTC.

The V gene is TRBV6-5, the J gene TRBJ1-2; D might be TRBD1 (5 bases). The V gene's germline CDR1 is MNHEY and CDR2 SVGAGI. This CDR3 is built from 13 residues. The V and J ends lost 4 bases and 9 bases respectively, with 15 bases between them. As DNA, the CDR3 is TGTGCCAGCAGTTCAGGACCTGACAGAAGCTACACCTTC. It translates to CASSSGPDRSYTF.

The chain uses TRBV5-6 and TRBJ1-1; TRBD1 might be the D (5 bases). V was cut by 5 bases and J by 5 bases, with 16 bases left in between. Germline CDR1 SGHDT, CDR2 YYEEEE. The CDR3 has 14 residues. In DNA, the CDR3 is TGTGCCAGCAGTTTAGGACAAGGGCGGACTGAAGCTTTCTTT. Protein sequence: CASSLGQGRTEAFF. The whole variable domain, filled in from reference TRBV5-6 and TRBJ1-1, reads DAGVTQSPTHLIKTRGQQVTLRCSPKSGHDTVSWYQQALGQGPQFIFQYYEEEERQRGNFPDRFSGHQFPNYSSELNVNALLLGDSALYLCASSLGQGRTEAFFGQGTRLTVV.

The chain combines TRBV6-5 with TRBJ1-6; TRBD1 is a possible D gene (6 bases). From germline, CDR1 is MNHEY and CDR2 SVGAGI. V lost 10 bases to trimming and J lost 3 bases, with 16 bases between them. This CDR3 has 15 residues. The CDR3, as DNA: TGTGCCACCCGATTGGGGGCGGTCTATAATTCACCCCTCCACTTT. It is translated as CATRLGAVYNSPLHF.

This clone was seen a single time. The rearrangement joins TRBV6-5 to TRBJ2-7, with no clear D. CDR3 length equals 14 residues. The V end lost 0 bases, the J end lost 1 base, and 7 bases lay between the germline ends. The germline gives CDR1 MNHEY, CDR2 SVGAGI. The CDR3 loop is CASSYSRLSYEQYF. CDR3 nucleotides: TGTGCCAGCAGTTACTCCAGGTTATCCTACGAGCAGTACTTC.

This chain links TRBV2 with TRBJ1-4; maybe TRBD1 (6 bases). Germline CDR1 is SNHLY and CDR2 is FYNNEI. The CDR3 runs 13 residues. V gave up 11 bases and J gave up 8 bases, with 18 bases separating them. Written as DNA, the CDR3 is TGTGCCGCCAGAAGACAGGTTTTAGAAAAACTGTTTTTT. This translates into CAARRQVLEKLFF.

This chain links TRBV5-1 with TRBJ1-1; no definite D call. Per germline, CDR1 SGHRS and CDR2 YFSETQ. V dropped 0 bases and J dropped 1 base, with 7 bases sitting between them. The CDR3 runs to 14 residues. CDR3 DNA sequence: TGCGCCAGCAGCTTGGAATCAGGGAACACTGAAGCTTTCTTT. This translates into CASSLESGNTEAFF.

The V and J genes are TRBV15 and TRBJ1-4; unclear D gene. The germline CDR1 and CDR2 sequences are LNHNV and YYDKDF (reference sequence). V lost 0 bases and J lost 4, with 9 bases in between. CDR3 length equals 15 residues. For the CDR3, the DNA is TGTGCCACCAGCAGAGATGTCGGGTTTAATGAAAAACTGTTTTTT. Protein sequence: CATSRDVGFNEKLFF.

The chain joins TRBV2 to TRBJ2-5; tentatively, D is TRBD2 (6 bases). CDR3 size: 15 residues. V lost 2 bases and J 4 bases, leaving 14 bases between the germline ends. From germline, CDR1 is SNHLY and CDR2 FYNNEI. CDR3 sequence (DNA): TGTGCCAGCAGTGAATTGTCGGGGGATGGAGAGACCCAGTACTTC. It codes for CASSELSGDGETQYF.

This clone was observed a few times. This sample includes further DNA sequences coding for the same CDR3. The CDR3 sequence is CASSPLDGQGTYGYTF. CDR3 nucleotides: TGTGCCAGCAGTCCCCTTGACGGACAGGGAACCTATGGCTACACCTTC. The rearrangement links TRBV27 to TRBJ1-2, with 8 bases lining up with TRBD1. CDR1 and CDR2 from the germline V gene are MNHEY and SMNVEV (reference sequence). The ends lost 5 bases at V and 4 bases at J; junction bases unmatched: 12. The CDR3 loop spans 16 amino acids.

J is TRBJ2-2 and V is TRBV11-2; 9 bases are shared with TRBD1. The CDR3 is 14 amino acids. Losses at the gene ends were 5 bases for V and 7 bases for J; bases not matched to a gene: 5. CDR1 is SGHAT and CDR2 is FQNNGV in the germline V gene. CDR3 residues: CASSLGQGFGELFF. CDR3 DNA: TGTGCCAGCAGCCTCGGACAGGGGTTCGGGGAGCTGTTTTTT.

This chain joins TRBV6-5 and TRBJ2-1, with TRBD2 matching 8 bases. After removal of 6 bases from V and 8 bases from J, the junction contained 9 bases not matched to a gene. CDR1 MNHEY and CDR2 SVGAGI come from the germline V gene. The CDR3 runs 14 residues. The CDR3 region has the DNA TGTGCCAGCAGACTCACGGGGGGGCCCGATGAGCAGTTCTTC. This codes for CASRLTGGPDEQFF.

The CDR3 nucleotides read TGTGCCAGCAGCGGGACAGGGATTTCACCCCTCCACTTT. Amino acid sequence: CASSGTGISPLHF. V is TRBV7-9 and J is TRBJ1-6, with 9 positions matching TRBD1. V lost 5 bases to trimming and J lost 9 bases; unmatched junction nucleotides: 2. CDR1 and CDR2 from the germline V gene are SEHNR and FQNEAQ (reference sequence). The CDR3 loop spans 13 amino acids.

The genes are TRBV5-1 and TRBJ1-1; TRBD1 might be the D (6 bases). V lost 1 base to trimming and J lost 3 bases, with 10 bases between them. The CDR3 has 14 amino acids. Germline V lookup: CDR1 SGHRS, CDR2 YFSETQ. CDR3 DNA: TGCGCCAGCAGCTTGTACAGGGCGGACACTGAAGCTTTCTTT. This translates into CASSLYRADTEAFF.

The chain recombines TRBV7-6 with TRBJ1-4; perhaps TRBD1 as D (5 bases). The CDR3 is made up of 13 amino acids. V was cut by 8 bases and J by 8 bases, with 15 bases left in between. Germline CDR1 SGHVS, CDR2 FNYEAQ. Written as DNA, the CDR3 is TGTGCCAGCGGGAGGGGATTCGGGGAAAAACTGTTTTTT. The encoded protein is CASGRGFGEKLFF.

The chain carries TRBV5-1 and TRBJ2-3; no clear D gene. CDR1 and CDR2 (germline): SGHRS, YFSETQ. Trimming took 0 bases from V and 0 from J, leaving 11 bases between them. CDR3 length equals 16 residues. The CDR3 spells CASSLGGGFSTDTQYF. The CDR3 DNA sequence: TGCGCCAGCAGCTTGGGTGGCGGCTTTAGCACAGATACGCAGTATTTT. Full variable domain (rest looked up from reference TRBV5-1 and TRBJ2-3): KAGVTQTPRYLIKTRGQQVTLSCSPISGHRSVSWYQQTPGQGLQFLFEYFSETQRNKGNFPGRFSGRQFSNSRSEMNVSTLELGDSALYLCASSLGGGFSTDTQYFGPGTRLTVL.

The chain links TRBV6-5 to TRBJ1-1; TRBD1 might be the D (6 bases). This CDR3 has 14 amino acids. V was clipped by 7 bases and J by 10 bases, with 22 bases between them. Germline assignment: CDR1 MNHEY and CDR2 SVGAGI. CDR3 amino acids: CASKQGQSGFLAFF. The CDR3 nucleotides are TGTGCCAGCAAACAAGGACAGTCTGGTTTTCTAGCTTTCTTT.